The 4 T cell receptor beta chains below were found in one sample sequenced in a study of blood T cell repertoires in COVID-19. The method was immunoSEQ multiplex PCR; TCRdb's version includes in-frame clones alone and lacks a portion of them. There are more than 300,000 clones in the sample; about nine tenths occur only once, and about 4% lies in the top ten. What was sequenced was PBMCs or T cells enriched from blood (not recorded which). These receptor sequences come from a young man who had recovered from COVID-19.

The J gene is TRBJ2-1, the V gene TRBV7-6; a possible D gene is TRBD2 (7 bases). This CDR3 comprises 13 residues. V dropped 3 bases and J dropped 7 bases, with 10 bases sitting between them. Germline CDR1 and CDR2: SGHVS and FNYEAQ. The CDR3 DNA follows: TGTGCCAGCAGCTTCCGGGGGGCTAATGAGCAGTTCTTC. Its protein is CASSFRGANEQFF.

The chain combines TRBV28 with TRBJ1-1; 10 nucleotides match TRBD1. Trimming cost V 6 bases and J 1 base; bases outside gene matches: 5. This CDR3 has 15 residues. Germline V gene data show CDR1 as MDHEN and CDR2 as SYDVKM. CDR3 coding DNA: TGTGCCAGCAGGACAGGGGGCCTTGGGAACACTGAAGCTTTCTTT. Translated, it gives CASRTGGLGNTEAFF.

This clone was observed a handful of times. The J gene is TRBJ2-6, the V gene TRBV6-2 or TRBV6-3, with D possibly TRBD1 on 5 matching bases. CDR1 is MNHEY, CDR2 SVGEGT, per germline. V was cut by 4 bases and J by 0 bases, with 19 bases left in between. The length of the CDR3 is 19 residues. The CDR3 coding sequence is TGTGCCAGCAGTTCTCACGGCCCAGACAGACCCTCTGGGGCCAACGTCCTGACTTTC. Protein sequence: CASSSHGPDRPSGANVLTF.

This chain connects TRBV15 to TRBJ2-3; possible D gene TRBD2, 5 bases. This CDR3 has 14 residues. Per the germline V gene, CDR1 is LNHNV and CDR2 is YYDKDF (reference sequence). Trimming removed 3 bases from V and 1 base from J, with 8 bases in between. This CDR3 is CATSSGRGTDTQYF. The CDR3, as DNA: TGTGCCACCAGCAGCGGGCGGGGCACAGATACGCAGTATTTT.